Listed here are 19 T cell receptor beta chains from one sample, sequenced in a study of blood T cell repertoires in COVID-19. Some clones are missing from TCRdb's copy, which holds only in-frame ones; the method was immunoSEQ multiplex PCR. The sample has about 81,000 clones, 85% seen once. Sequences were obtained from peripheral blood. The receptor set was obtained from a woman aged 65 to 85 with acute or convalescent COVID-19.

The rearrangement uses TRBV7-9 and TRBJ2-2; 9 nucleotides agree with TRBD2. V shed 1 base and J 6 bases; nucleotides not matched to a gene: 3. The germline V gene has CDR1 SEHNR and CDR2 FQNEAQ (reference sequence). The CDR3 contains 15 residues. The CDR3: CASSLVAGVPGELFF. CDR3 coding DNA: TGTGCCAGCAGCTTAGTAGCGGGAGTTCCCGGGGAGCTGTTTTTT.

The J gene is TRBJ2-3, the V gene TRBV10-3; D is unclear. V gave up 8 bases and J gave up 0 bases, with 6 bases separating them. The germline CDR1 and CDR2 sequences are ENHRY and SYGVKD. CDR3 length: 12 residues. The CDR3 loop reads CAISLSTDTQYF. CDR3 bases: TGTGCCATCTCGTTAAGCACAGATACGCAGTATTTT.

V and J are TRBV19 and TRBJ1-2; unclear D gene. Germline-derived CDR1 and CDR2 are LNHDA and SQIVND (reference sequence). The CDR3 length is 17 residues. V shed 3 bases and J shed 3 bases, with 20 bases lying between them. CDR3 loop: CASSIPFAVVPYYGYTF. CDR3 nucleotides: TGTGCCAGTAGTATTCCCTTCGCGGTGGTCCCCTACTATGGCTACACCTTC.

Only one count was recorded for this clone. The chain couples TRBV7-6 to TRBJ1-5; D is possibly TRBD1 (6 bases). V lost 3 bases and J 5 bases, leaving 14 bases between the germline ends. In germline, CDR1 is SGHVS, CDR2 FNYEAQ. The CDR3 totals 15 residues. This CDR3 is CASSLVSGEDQPQHF. The CDR3 DNA reads TGTGCCAGCAGCTTGGTGTCAGGGGAAGATCAGCCCCAGCATTTT.

V usage is TRBV11-2 and J usage is TRBJ2-1; no clear D gene. The V gene's germline CDR1 is SGHAT and CDR2 FQNNGV. V lost 3 bases and J lost 5, with 2 bases in between. This CDR3 contains 11 residues. Here the CDR3 reads CASSFNNEQFF. CDR3 in DNA: TGTGCCAGCAGCTTTAACAATGAGCAGTTCTTC.

J is TRBJ2-1 and V is TRBV7-9; D not resolved. The CDR3 runs to 14 residues. With 2 bases removed from V and 2 bases from J, the gap between germline ends came to 7 bases. Germline V gene lookup returns CDR1 SEHNR and CDR2 FQNEAQ (reference sequence). The CDR3 loop reads CASSLPAAYNEQFF. The CDR3 DNA follows: TGTGCCAGCAGCTTACCGGCGGCCTACAATGAGCAGTTCTTC. The whole variable domain, filled in from reference TRBV7-9 and TRBJ2-1, reads DTGVSQNPRHKITKRGQNVTFRCDPISEHNRLYWYRQTLGQGPEFLTYFQNEAQLEKSRLLSDRFSAERPKGSFSTLEIQRTEQGDSAMYLCASSLPAAYNEQFFGPGTRLTVL.

This chain uses TRBV29-1 with TRBJ1-1, with 7 bases that match TRBD1. The CDR3 runs to 13 residues. The ends lost 2 bases at V and 8 bases at J; junction bases unmatched: 8. Germline V gene lookup returns CDR1 SQVTM and CDR2 ANQGSEA. The CDR3 region has the DNA TGCAGCGTTGAAATAGGCAGGACAGGAGAAGCTTTCTTT. Amino acids: CSVEIGRTGEAFF.

This chain links TRBV7-9 with TRBJ1-1, with a tentative D call TRBD1 (5 bases). Trimming left V 2 bases short and J 3 bases short, with 13 bases between. This CDR3 is 15 amino acids long. The germline V gene has CDR1 SEHNR and CDR2 FQNEAQ (reference sequence). CDR3 coding DNA: TGTGCCAGCAGCTTACTAATAGGGGTTGACACTGAAGCTTTCTTT. Translation gives CASSLLIGVDTEAFF.

J is TRBJ1-2 and V is TRBV4-3; TRBD1 might be the D (5 bases). Between the trimmed V and J ends, which lost 0 bases and 3 bases, there was a span of 14 bases. This CDR3 contains 16 residues. Germline V lookup: CDR1 LGHNA, CDR2 YSLEER. This CDR3 reads CASSQEQGARDYGYTF. The CDR3 coding sequence is TGCGCCAGCAGCCAAGAGCAGGGTGCTCGGGACTATGGCTACACCTTC.

V and J are TRBV28 and TRBJ2-1; 8 bases match TRBD2. V lost 10 bases, J lost 4 bases, and 21 bases stayed unmatched. Germline-derived CDR1 and CDR2 are MDHEN and SYDVKM. The CDR3 is 18 amino acids. Here the CDR3 reads CATRARWWAGGLYNEQFF. The CDR3 DNA reads as TGTGCCACCCGAGCGAGGTGGTGGGCGGGGGGTTTATACAATGAGCAGTTCTTC.

The chain recombines TRBV6-5 with TRBJ2-6, with no clear D. The CDR3 is 15 residues long. In germline, CDR1 is MNHEY, CDR2 SVGAGI. Deletions cut 6 bases from V and 2 bases from J, with 11 bases between. This CDR3 reads CASSSSLAGANVLTF. In nucleotides, the CDR3 is TGTGCCAGCAGCTCCTCCCTTGCTGGGGCCAACGTCCTGACTTTC.

The V call is TRBV5-4, the J call TRBJ2-5; unclear D gene. Germline CDR1 reads SGHNT; CDR2 reads YYREEE (reference sequence). This CDR3 contains 15 residues. V was clipped by 0 bases and J by 2 bases, with 11 bases between them. The CDR3 DNA sequence: TGTGCCAGCAGCTTGGTTTTGGGCAGACAAGAGACCCAGTACTTC. Residues: CASSLVLGRQETQYF.

The chain couples TRBV5-1 to TRBJ1-2, with a tentative D call TRBD1 (6 bases). Trimming shortened V by 4 bases and J by 1 base, and 17 bases separated the two germline ends. CDR3 length: 16 amino acids. Per the germline V gene, CDR1 is SGHRS and CDR2 is YFSETQ. CDR3 DNA sequence: TGCGCCAGCAGCCCAGGGGCCGACGGGCTTAACTATGGCTACACCTTC. It encodes CASSPGADGLNYGYTF.

As DNA, the CDR3 is TGTGCCAGCAGCCCCGGACTGAGCTCCTATAATTCACCCCTCCACTTT. It translates to CASSPGLSSYNSPLHF. The chain couples TRBV7-8 to TRBJ1-6; no definite D call. V was trimmed by 5 bases and J by 0 bases, leaving 11 bases between them. The CDR3 has 16 residues. The germline V gene has CDR1 SGHVS and CDR2 FQNEAQ. Based on the CDR3 plus reference TRBV7-8 and TRBJ1-6, the full variable domain is GAGVSQSPRYKVAKRGQDVALRCDPISGHVSLFWYQQALGQGPEFLTYFQNEAQLDKSGLPSDRFFAERPEGSVSTLKIQRTQQEDSAVYLCASSPGLSSYNSPLHFGNGTRLTVT.

The chain employs TRBV29-1 and TRBJ2-2; no firm D call. The CDR3 runs to 12 residues. V was pared by 5 bases and J by 4 bases, with 8 bases between. The V gene's germline CDR1 is SQVTM and CDR2 ANQGSEA. CDR3 loop: CSVNLATGELFF. In nucleotides, the CDR3 is TGCAGCGTTAATCTGGCCACCGGGGAGCTGTTTTTT.

This chain joins TRBV24-1 and TRBJ2-1, with 11 bases matching TRBD1. Trimming at V came to 4 bases and at J to 8 bases, leaving 6 bases not matched to a gene. Germline V CDR1 and CDR2: KGHDR, SFDVKD. The CDR3 length is 15 residues. CDR3 sequence reads: CATSDPGQGGDEQFF. The CDR3 nucleotides read TGTGCCACCAGTGACCCGGGACAGGGGGGAGATGAGCAGTTCTTC.

This clone was detected a few times. V usage is TRBV3-1 (or the pseudogene TRBV3-2) and J usage is TRBJ1-5; tentatively, D is TRBD1 (5 bases). V gave up 2 bases and J gave up 6 bases, with 23 bases separating them. The germline V gene encodes CDR1 LGHDT and CDR2 YNNKEL (reference sequence). This CDR3 region has 18 residues. In nucleotides, the CDR3 is TGTGCCAGCAGCCAAAAGATCAACAGGCCCCGCCGGACTCAGCCCCAGCATTTT. Translation gives CASSQKINRPRRTQPQHF.

V is TRBV3-1 (or the pseudogene TRBV3-2) and J is TRBJ1-5; D not resolved. The CDR3 has 14 residues. V was clipped by 4 bases and J by 4 bases, with 11 bases between them. Germline values: CDR1 LGHDT, CDR2 YNNKEL (reference sequence). This CDR3 is CASSPRGGNQPQHF. The CDR3 coding sequence is TGTGCCAGCAGCCCCCGGGGAGGGAATCAGCCCCAGCATTTT.

V gene TRBV10-3 combines with J gene TRBJ1-2, with no clear D. V lost 10 bases and J 7 bases, leaving 13 bases between the germline ends. The length of the CDR3 is 11 residues. Germline CDR1 ENHRY, CDR2 SYGVKD. The DNA of the CDR3 is TGTGCCACCAGCCCGGGTGTTGGCTACACCTTC. This sequence encodes CATSPGVGYTF.